The clone carrying this T cell receptor beta chain occurred a few times. Its specificity is unknown. The study ran its PCR with 60 Vbeta and 13 Jbeta primers. Clones were read by immunoSEQ multiplex PCR, and TCRdb kept only the in-frame ones, dropping some. The sample includes approximately 190,000 clones, roughly 12% of them seen just once. Germline V gives CDR1 SGHKS, CDR2 YYEKEE (reference sequence). The ends were cut back, 0 bases at V and 5 bases at J, with 8 bases in the middle. CDR3 size: 13 residues. These data belong to a study of cytomegalovirus exposure and HLA in healthy donors. Overall study results and limits: Earlier analysis yielded a pattern in which most TCR beta V segments were productive about 90% or about 30% of the time. After further analysis at a later stage, 17,000 or so TCR beta sequences were associated with HLA alleles at 0.05 false discovery rate.

This TCR was sampled from a man aged 50-60 years in good health and CMV-seropositive. The sequencing input was PBMCs. The chain links TRBV5-5 to TRBJ1-2; D gene uncertain. CDR3 loop: CASSLAQPYGYTF. In DNA form, the CDR3 reads TGTGCCAGCAGCTTGGCACAGCCTTATGGCTACACCTTC.